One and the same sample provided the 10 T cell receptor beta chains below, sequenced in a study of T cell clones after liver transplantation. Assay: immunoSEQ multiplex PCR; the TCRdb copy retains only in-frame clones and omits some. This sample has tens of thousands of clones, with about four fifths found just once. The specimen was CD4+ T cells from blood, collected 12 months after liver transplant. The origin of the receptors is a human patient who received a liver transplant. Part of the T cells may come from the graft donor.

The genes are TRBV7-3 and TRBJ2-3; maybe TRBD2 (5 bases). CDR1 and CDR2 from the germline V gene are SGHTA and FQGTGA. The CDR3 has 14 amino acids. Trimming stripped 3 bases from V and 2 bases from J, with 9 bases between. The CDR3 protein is CASSFGLNTDTQYF. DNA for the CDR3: TGTGCCAGCAGCTTCGGACTTAACACAGATACGCAGTATTTT.

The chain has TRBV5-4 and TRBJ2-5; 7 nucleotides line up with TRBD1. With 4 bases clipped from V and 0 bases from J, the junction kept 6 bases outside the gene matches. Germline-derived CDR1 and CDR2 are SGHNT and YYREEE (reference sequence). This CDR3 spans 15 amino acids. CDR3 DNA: TGTGCCAGCAGCCTGACAGGGACCTACCAAGAGACCCAGTACTTC. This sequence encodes CASSLTGTYQETQYF.

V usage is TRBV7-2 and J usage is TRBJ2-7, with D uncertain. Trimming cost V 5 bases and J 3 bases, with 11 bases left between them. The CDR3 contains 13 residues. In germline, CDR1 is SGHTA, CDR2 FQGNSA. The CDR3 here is CASSLQANYEQYF. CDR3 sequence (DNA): TGTGCCAGCAGCCTCCAGGCCAACTACGAGCAGTACTTC. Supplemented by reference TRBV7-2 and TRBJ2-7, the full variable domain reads GAGVSQSPSNKVTEKGKDVELRCDPISGHTALYWYRQSLGQGLEFLIYFQGNSAPDKSGLPSDRFSAERTGGSVSTLTIQRTQQEDSAVYLCASSLQANYEQYFGPGTRLTVT.

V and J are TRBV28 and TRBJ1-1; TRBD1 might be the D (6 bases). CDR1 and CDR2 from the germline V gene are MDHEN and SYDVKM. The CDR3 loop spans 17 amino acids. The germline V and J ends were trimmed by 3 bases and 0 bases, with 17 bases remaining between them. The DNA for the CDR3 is TGTGCCAGCAGTTTGCCTACTCGGGGGCAATTGAACACTGAAGCTTTCTTT. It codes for CASSLPTRGQLNTEAFF.

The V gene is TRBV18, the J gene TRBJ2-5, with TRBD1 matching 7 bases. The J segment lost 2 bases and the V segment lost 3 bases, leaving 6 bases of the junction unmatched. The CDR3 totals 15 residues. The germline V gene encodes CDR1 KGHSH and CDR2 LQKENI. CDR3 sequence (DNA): TGTGCCAGCTCACCCCCGGGACAGACACAAGAGACCCAGTACTTC. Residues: CASSPPGQTQETQYF.

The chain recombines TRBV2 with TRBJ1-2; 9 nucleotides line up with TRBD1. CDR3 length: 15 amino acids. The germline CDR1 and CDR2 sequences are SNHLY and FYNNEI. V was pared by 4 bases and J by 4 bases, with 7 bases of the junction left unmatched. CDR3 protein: CASSGSGQGSYGYTF. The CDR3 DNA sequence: TGTGCCAGCAGTGGGTCGGGACAGGGATCCTATGGCTACACCTTC. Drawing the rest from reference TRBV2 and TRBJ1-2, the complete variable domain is EPEVTQTPSHQVTQMGQEVILRCVPISNHLYFYWYRQILGQKVEFLVSFYNNEISEKSEIFDDQFSVERPDGSNFTLKIRSTKLEDSAMYFCASSGSGQGSYGYTFGSGTRLTVV.

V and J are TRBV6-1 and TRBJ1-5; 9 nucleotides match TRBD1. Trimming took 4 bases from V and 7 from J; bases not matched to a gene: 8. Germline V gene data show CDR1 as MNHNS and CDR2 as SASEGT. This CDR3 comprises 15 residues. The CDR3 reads CASSGFTGGAQPQHF. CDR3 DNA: TGTGCCAGCAGTGGTTTCACAGGGGGCGCGCAGCCCCAGCATTTT.

The CDR3 nucleotides are TGTGCCAGCAGTTTAATTTCAGGGGCCCGCGGAGGTAACTATGGCTACACCTTC. Translated, it gives CASSLISGARGGNYGYTF. The J gene is TRBJ1-2, the V gene TRBV28, with D perhaps matching TRBD1 (6 bases). Per the germline V gene, CDR1 is MDHEN and CDR2 is SYDVKM. This CDR3 is built from 18 residues. V was cut by 2 bases and J by 1 base, with 20 bases left in between.

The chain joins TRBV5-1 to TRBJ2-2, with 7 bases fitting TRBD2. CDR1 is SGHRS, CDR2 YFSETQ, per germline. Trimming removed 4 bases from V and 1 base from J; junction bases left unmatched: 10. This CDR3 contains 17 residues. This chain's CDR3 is CASSALGGNLNTGELFF. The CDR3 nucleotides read TGCGCCAGCAGCGCCCTGGGGGGGAATTTGAACACCGGGGAGCTGTTTTTT.

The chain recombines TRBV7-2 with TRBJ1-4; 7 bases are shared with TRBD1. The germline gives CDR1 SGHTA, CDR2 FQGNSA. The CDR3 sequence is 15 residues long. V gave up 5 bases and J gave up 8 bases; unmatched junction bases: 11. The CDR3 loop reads CASSRSGTEPEKLFF. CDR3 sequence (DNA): TGTGCCAGCAGCCGCAGCGGGACAGAACCAGAAAAACTGTTTTTT.